One and the same sample provided the 13 T cell receptor beta chains below, sequenced in a study of blood T cell repertoires in COVID-19 (dated by TCRdb to the early 2020s). The library relied on the immunoSEQ multiplex PCR assay. TCRdb retrieved this table from immuneACCESS and kept in-frame rearrangements only. Not all clones are present; in checked studies, unresolved V genes account for under half, and no reason is known for the remainder. Across this sample there are more than 45,000 clones, with 85% to 90% seen only once. The ten largest account for approximately 1.5% of the sample. The sample was peripheral blood. The receptor source for this set is a man in his 60s with acute or convalescent COVID-19.

The rearrangement uses TRBV9 and TRBJ1-2; unclear D gene. The length of the CDR3 is 13 residues. Trimming cost V 4 bases and J 4 bases, with 11 bases left between them. Germline V gene lookup returns CDR1 SGDLS and CDR2 YYNGEE. The DNA for the CDR3 is TGTGCCAGCAGCCCCTCGGGGTTCTATGGCTACACCTTC. Its translation is CASSPSGFYGYTF.

With regard to this clone: One end of the junction does not line up with germline, which may come from a read error. The chain links TRBV7-7 to TRBJ1-5, with D possibly TRBD1 on 6 matching bases. Looked up from germline, CDR1 is SSHAT and CDR2 is FNYEAQ (reference sequence). CDR3 size: 17 residues. DNA of the CDR3: TGTGCTAGCAGCTTAGGTCTACAGGGTGATAGCAATCAGCCCCAGCATTTT. This codes for CASSLGLQGDSNQPQHF.

This sequence joins TRBV19 and TRBJ1-5; 10 bases align to TRBD1. From germline, CDR1 is LNHDA and CDR2 SQIVND (reference sequence). With V trimmed by 7 bases and J by 1 base, 10 bases remained unmatched. There are 17 residues in the CDR3. CDR3 DNA sequence: TGTGCCAGTAACGATCCGGGACAGGGGATCAGCAATCAGCCCCAGCATTTT. Translating gives CASNDPGQGISNQPQHF. Filled out from reference TRBV19 and TRBJ1-5, the complete variable domain reads DGGITQSPKYLFRKEGQNVTLSCEQNLNHDAMYWYRQDPGQGLRLIYYSQIVNDFQKGDIAEGYSVSREKKESFPLTVTSAQKNPTAFYLCASNDPGQGISNQPQHFGDGTRLSIL.

The rearrangement uses TRBV25-1 and TRBJ1-1; D remains ambiguous. V gave up 5 bases and J gave up 0 bases, with 4 bases separating them. Per germline, CDR1 MGHDK and CDR2 SYGVNS. This CDR3 region has 12 residues. CDR3 nucleotides: TGTGCCAGCAGTCCCGTGAACACTGAAGCTTTCTTT. Translated, it gives CASSPVNTEAFF.

This clone was observed a single time. The chain recombines TRBV7-3 with TRBJ2-1; TRBD2 agrees at 10 bases. Germline values: CDR1 SGHTA, CDR2 FQGTGA. The V segment lost 1 base and the J segment 4 bases; nucleotides outside the gene matches: 10. This CDR3 contains 18 residues. The CDR3 region is CASSLRASGSSTYNEQFF. The CDR3, as DNA: TGTGCCAGCAGCTTAAGGGCTAGCGGGAGTTCCACTTACAATGAGCAGTTCTTC.

The chain recombines TRBV7-2 with TRBJ2-5; D uncertain. Germline CDR1 is SGHTA and CDR2 is FQGNSA. This CDR3 has 14 amino acids. V was trimmed by 4 bases and J by 5 bases, leaving 14 bases between them. This CDR3 is CASSSLRAGETQYF. In DNA form, the CDR3 reads TGTGCCAGCAGCTCCCTCCGAGCCGGGGAGACCCAGTACTTC.

CDR3 loop: CASSQGTVQETQYF. The CDR3 nucleotides read TGTGCCAGCAGCCAGGGTACCGTACAAGAGACCCAGTACTTC. The chain is built from TRBV7-2 and TRBJ2-5, with D perhaps TRBD1 (5 bases). V was clipped by 5 bases and J by 2 bases, with 12 bases between them. CDR1 is SGHTA, CDR2 FQGNSA, per germline. This CDR3 comprises 14 residues.

The rearrangement links TRBV5-5 to TRBJ2-1, with 12 bases aligning to TRBD1. Germline lookup yields CDR1 SGHKS and CDR2 YYEKEE (reference sequence). The CDR3 sequence is 15 residues long. The V gene end was trimmed by 2 bases and the J gene end by 9 bases; junction bases not matched to a gene: 6. The CDR3 sequence: CASSLGGTGGAEQFF. The DNA for the CDR3 is TGTGCCAGCAGCTTAGGTGGGACAGGGGGCGCTGAGCAGTTCTTC.

The chain joins TRBV11-2 to TRBJ1-1; D remains ambiguous. V lost 1 base and J lost 8, with 5 bases in between. Germline CDR1 and CDR2: SGHAT and FQNNGV. This CDR3 is built from 11 residues. The CDR3 loop reads CASSLGGEAFF. The CDR3 DNA reads as TGTGCCAGCAGCTTAGGAGGGGAAGCTTTCTTT.

The rearrangement joins TRBV7-6 to TRBJ1-1, with 7 positions matching TRBD1. There are 16 residues in the CDR3. J lost 1 base, V lost 4 bases, and 9 bases had no gene match. Per germline, CDR1 SGHVS and CDR2 FNYEAQ. CDR3 sequence: CASSSNRGPTNTEAFF. CDR3 coding DNA: TGTGCCAGCAGCTCAAACAGGGGACCGACGAACACTGAAGCTTTCTTT.

This sequence joins TRBV5-6 and TRBJ2-7; D remains ambiguous. V was clipped by 2 bases and J by 1 base, with 10 bases between them. The CDR3 has 14 amino acids. CDR1 SGHDT and CDR2 YYEEEE come from the germline V gene. The CDR3 DNA reads as TGTGCCAGCAGCTTTTTTGGGCGATCCTACGAGCAGTACTTC. This encodes CASSFFGRSYEQYF.

V and J are TRBV10-3 and TRBJ2-1; D perhaps matches TRBD2 (7 bases). Trimming took off 0 bases at V and 7 bases at J, with 13 bases between the two ends. There are 15 residues in the CDR3. CDR1 is ENHRY and CDR2 is SYGVKD in the germline V gene. In nucleotides, the CDR3 is TGTGCCATCAGTGAGTCGGGGGGGGCGAGTAATGAGCAGTTCTTC. Protein product: CAISESGGASNEQFF.

The CDR3 reads CASSQGTSGYNEQFF. The CDR3 DNA follows: TGCGCCAGCAGCCAAGGGACTAGCGGTTACAATGAGCAGTTCTTC. The chain links TRBV4-3 to TRBJ2-1; TRBD2 matches at 10 bases. Germline CDR1 reads LGHNA; CDR2 reads YSLEER. The CDR3 has 15 amino acids. V lost 1 base to trimming and J lost 4 bases; unmatched junction nucleotides: 1.